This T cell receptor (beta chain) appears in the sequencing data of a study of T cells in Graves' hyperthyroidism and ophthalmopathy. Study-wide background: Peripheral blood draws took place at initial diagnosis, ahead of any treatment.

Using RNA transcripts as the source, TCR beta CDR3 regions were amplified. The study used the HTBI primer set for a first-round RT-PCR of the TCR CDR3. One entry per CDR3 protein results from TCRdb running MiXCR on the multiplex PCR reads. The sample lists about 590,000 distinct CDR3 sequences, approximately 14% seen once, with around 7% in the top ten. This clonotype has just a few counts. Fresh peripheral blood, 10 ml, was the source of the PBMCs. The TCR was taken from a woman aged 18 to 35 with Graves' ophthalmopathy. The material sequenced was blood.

DNA for the CDR3: TGTGCCAGTACCGATTCGGGACAGGGGTACACCGGGGAGCTGTTTTTT. It encodes CASTDSGQGYTGELFF. This chain links TRBV19 with TRBJ2-2; 10 bases match TRBD1. The junction had 8 bases not matched to a gene; V was cut back by 7 bases and J by 3 bases. The CDR3 spans 16 residues. Germline values: CDR1 LNHDA, CDR2 SQIVND (reference sequence).